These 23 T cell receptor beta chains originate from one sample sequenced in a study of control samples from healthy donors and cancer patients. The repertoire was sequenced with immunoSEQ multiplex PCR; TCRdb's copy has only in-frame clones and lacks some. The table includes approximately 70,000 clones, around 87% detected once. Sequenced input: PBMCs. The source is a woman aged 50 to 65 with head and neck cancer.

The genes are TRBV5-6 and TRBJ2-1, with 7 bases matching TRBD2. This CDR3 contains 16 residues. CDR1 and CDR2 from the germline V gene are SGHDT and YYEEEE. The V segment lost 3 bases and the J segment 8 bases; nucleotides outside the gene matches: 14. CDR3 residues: CASSSPVGGSGDEQFF. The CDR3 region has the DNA TGTGCCAGCAGCTCCCCGGTGGGGGGGAGCGGGGATGAGCAGTTCTTC. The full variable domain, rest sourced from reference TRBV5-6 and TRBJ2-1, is DAGVTQSPTHLIKTRGQQVTLRCSPKSGHDTVSWYQQALGQGPQFIFQYYEEEERQRGNFPDRFSGHQFPNYSSELNVNALLLGDSALYLCASSSPVGGSGDEQFFGPGTRLTVL.

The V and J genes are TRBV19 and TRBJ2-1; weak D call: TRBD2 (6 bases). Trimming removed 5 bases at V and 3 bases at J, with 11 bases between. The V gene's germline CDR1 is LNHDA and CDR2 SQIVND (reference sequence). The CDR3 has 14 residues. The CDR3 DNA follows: TGTGCCAGTAGTGGGACTGAAAACTACAATGAGCAGTTCTTC. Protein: CASSGTENYNEQFF.

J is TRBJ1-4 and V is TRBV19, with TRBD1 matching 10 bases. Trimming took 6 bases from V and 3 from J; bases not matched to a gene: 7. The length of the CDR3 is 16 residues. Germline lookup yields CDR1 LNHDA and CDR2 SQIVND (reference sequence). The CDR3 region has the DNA TGTGCCAGTAGCCGCCGGGACAGGGGTGCTAATGAAAAACTGTTTTTT. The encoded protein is CASSRRDRGANEKLFF.

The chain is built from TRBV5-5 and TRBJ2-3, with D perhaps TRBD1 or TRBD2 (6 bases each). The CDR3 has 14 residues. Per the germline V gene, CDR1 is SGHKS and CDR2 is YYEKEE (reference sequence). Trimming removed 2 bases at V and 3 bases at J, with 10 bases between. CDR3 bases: TGTGCCAGCAGCTTAACAGGGACTACAGATACGCAGTATTTT. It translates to CASSLTGTTDTQYF.

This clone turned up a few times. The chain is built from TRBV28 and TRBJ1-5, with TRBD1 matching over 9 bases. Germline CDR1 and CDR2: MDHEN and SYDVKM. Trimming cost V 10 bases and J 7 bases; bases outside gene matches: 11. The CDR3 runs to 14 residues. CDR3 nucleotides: TGTGCCACCGGCCGGGACAGGGCAAGGCAGCCCCAGCATTTT. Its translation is CATGRDRARQPQHF.

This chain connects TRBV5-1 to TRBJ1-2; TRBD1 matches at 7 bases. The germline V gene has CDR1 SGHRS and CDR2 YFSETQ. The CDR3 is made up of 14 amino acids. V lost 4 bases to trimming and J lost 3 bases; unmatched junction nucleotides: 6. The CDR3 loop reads CASSQGRGDYGYTF. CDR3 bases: TGCGCCAGCAGCCAAGGCAGGGGGGACTATGGCTACACCTTC.

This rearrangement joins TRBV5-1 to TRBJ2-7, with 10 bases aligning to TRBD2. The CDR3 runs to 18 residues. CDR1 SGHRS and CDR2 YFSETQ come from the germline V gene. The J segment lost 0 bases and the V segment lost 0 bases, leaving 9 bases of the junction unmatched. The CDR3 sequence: CASSLASGGLSSSYEQYF. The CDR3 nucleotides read TGCGCCAGCAGCTTGGCTAGCGGGGGCCTCTCGAGCTCCTACGAGCAGTACTTC.

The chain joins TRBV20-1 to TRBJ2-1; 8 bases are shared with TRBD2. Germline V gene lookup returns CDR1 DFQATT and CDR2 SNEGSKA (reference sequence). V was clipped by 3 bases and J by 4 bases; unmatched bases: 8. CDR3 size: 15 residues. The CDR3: CSASGVSGDYNEQFF. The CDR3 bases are TGCAGTGCTAGTGGGGTTAGCGGGGATTACAATGAGCAGTTCTTC.

The CDR3 nucleotides are TGTGCCACCAGCAGATTGCCCGGACAGGATCAGCCCCAGCATTTT. Protein product: CATSRLPGQDQPQHF. The rearrangement joins TRBV15 to TRBJ1-5, with TRBD1 matching over 7 bases. The CDR3 runs 15 residues. From germline, CDR1 is LNHNV and CDR2 YYDKDF (reference sequence). V gave up 2 bases and J gave up 5 bases; unmatched junction bases: 6.

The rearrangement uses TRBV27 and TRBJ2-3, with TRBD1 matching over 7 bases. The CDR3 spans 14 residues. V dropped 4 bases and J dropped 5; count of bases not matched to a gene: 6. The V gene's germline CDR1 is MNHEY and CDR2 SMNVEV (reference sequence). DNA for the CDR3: TGTGCCAGCAGTTCCGGACAGGACTTAGATACGCAGTATTTT. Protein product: CASSSGQDLDTQYF.

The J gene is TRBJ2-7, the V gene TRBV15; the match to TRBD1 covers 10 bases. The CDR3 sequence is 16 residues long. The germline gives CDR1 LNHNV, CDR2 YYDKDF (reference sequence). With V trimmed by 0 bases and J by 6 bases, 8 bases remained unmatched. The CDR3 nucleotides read TGTGCCACCAGCAGAGATTGGAGGGGACAGGGGTTCGAGCAGTACTTC. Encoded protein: CATSRDWRGQGFEQYF.

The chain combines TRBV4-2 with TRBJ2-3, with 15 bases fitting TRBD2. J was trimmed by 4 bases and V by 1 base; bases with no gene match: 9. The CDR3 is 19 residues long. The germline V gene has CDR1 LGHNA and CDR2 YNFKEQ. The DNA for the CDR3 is TGTGCCAGCAGCCAAGCTGGACTAGCGGGGGGGCAGAGCCCAGATACGCAGTATTTT. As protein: CASSQAGLAGGQSPDTQYF.

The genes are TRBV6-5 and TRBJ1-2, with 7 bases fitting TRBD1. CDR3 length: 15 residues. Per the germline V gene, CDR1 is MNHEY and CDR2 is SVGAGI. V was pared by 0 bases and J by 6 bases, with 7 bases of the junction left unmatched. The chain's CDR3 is CASSYSPTGPNGYTF. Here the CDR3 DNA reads TGTGCCAGCAGTTACTCCCCGACAGGGCCGAATGGCTACACCTTC.

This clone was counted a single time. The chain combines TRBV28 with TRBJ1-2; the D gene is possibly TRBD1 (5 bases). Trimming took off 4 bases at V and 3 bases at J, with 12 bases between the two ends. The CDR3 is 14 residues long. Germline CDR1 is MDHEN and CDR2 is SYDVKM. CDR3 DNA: TGTGCCAGCAGTTACCCAGGGAAAGACTATGGCTACACCTTC. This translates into CASSYPGKDYGYTF.

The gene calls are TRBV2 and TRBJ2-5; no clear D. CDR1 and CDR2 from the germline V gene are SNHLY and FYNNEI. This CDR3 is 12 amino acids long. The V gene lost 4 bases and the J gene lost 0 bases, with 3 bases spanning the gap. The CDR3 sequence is CASSADQETQYF. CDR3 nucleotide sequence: TGTGCCAGCAGTGCCGACCAAGAGACCCAGTACTTC.

The DNA for the CDR3 is TGTGCCAGCAGCTTAGGGTCGCAGCAAGAGACCCAGTACTTC. Translating it yields CASSLGSQQETQYF. This chain uses TRBV5-6 with TRBJ2-5; D not certain. This CDR3 contains 14 residues. Germline values: CDR1 SGHDT, CDR2 YYEEEE. V lost 2 bases and J 2 bases, leaving 10 bases between the germline ends.

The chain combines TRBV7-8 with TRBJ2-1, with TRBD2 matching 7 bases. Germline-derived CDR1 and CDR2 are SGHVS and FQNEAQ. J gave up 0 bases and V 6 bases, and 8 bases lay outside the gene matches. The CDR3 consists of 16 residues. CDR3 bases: TGTGCCAGCAGTCTAGCGGCGCTGGGCTCCTACAATGAGCAGTTCTTC. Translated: CASSLAALGSYNEQFF. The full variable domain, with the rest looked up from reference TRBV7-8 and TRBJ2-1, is GAGVSQSPRYKVAKRGQDVALRCDPISGHVSLFWYQQALGQGPEFLTYFQNEAQLDKSGLPSDRFFAERPEGSVSTLKIQRTQQEDSAVYLCASSLAALGSYNEQFFGPGTRLTVL.

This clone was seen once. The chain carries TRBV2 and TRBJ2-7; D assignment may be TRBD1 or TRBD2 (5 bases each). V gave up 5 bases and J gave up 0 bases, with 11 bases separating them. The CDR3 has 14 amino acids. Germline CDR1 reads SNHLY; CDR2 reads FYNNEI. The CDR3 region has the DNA TGTGCCAGCAGTCCGGGGCACGGCTCCTACGAGCAGTACTTC. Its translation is CASSPGHGSYEQYF.

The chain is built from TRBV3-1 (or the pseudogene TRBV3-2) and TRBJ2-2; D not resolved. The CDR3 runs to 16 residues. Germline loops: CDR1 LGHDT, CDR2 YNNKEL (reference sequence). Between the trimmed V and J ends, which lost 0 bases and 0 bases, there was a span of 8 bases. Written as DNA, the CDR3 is TGTGCCAGCAGCCAAGATCTAGTGGCGAACACCGGGGAGCTGTTTTTT. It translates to CASSQDLVANTGELFF.

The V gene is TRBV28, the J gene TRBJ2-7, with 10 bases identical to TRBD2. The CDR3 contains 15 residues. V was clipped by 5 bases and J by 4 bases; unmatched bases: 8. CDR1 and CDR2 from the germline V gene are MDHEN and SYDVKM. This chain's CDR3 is CASSPQRGGAYEQYF. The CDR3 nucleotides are TGTGCCAGCAGTCCACAGCGGGGGGGCGCGTACGAGCAGTACTTC.

CDR3 region: CASSDSGTSSTDTQYF. CDR3 DNA: TGTGCCAGCTCGGACTCAGGGACCTCTAGCACAGATACGCAGTATTTT. This chain links TRBV18 with TRBJ2-3, with D perhaps matching TRBD1 or TRBD2 (5 bases each). Trimming left V 6 bases short and J 0 bases short, with 16 bases between. This CDR3 has 16 amino acids. CDR1 is KGHSH and CDR2 is LQKENI in the germline V gene. Using reference TRBV18 and TRBJ2-3 for the parts outside the CDR3, the full variable domain is NAGVMQNPRHLVRRRGQEARLRCSPMKGHSHVYWYRQLPEEGLKFMVYLQKENIIDESGMPKERFSAEFPKEGPSILRIQQVVRGDSAAYFCASSDSGTSSTDTQYFGPGTRLTVL.

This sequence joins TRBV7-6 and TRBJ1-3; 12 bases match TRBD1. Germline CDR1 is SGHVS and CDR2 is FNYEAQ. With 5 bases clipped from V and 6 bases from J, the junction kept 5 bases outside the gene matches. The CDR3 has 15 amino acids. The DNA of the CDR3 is TGTGCCAGCAGCCCCGGGACAGGGGGCGAAAACACCATATATTTT. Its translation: CASSPGTGGENTIYF.

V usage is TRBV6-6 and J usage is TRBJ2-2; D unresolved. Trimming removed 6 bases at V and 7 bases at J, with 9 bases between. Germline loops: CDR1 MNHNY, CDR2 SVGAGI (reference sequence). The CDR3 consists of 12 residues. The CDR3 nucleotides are TGTGCCAGCAGCCATAAGATCGGGGAGCTGTTTTTT. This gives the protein CASSHKIGELFF.